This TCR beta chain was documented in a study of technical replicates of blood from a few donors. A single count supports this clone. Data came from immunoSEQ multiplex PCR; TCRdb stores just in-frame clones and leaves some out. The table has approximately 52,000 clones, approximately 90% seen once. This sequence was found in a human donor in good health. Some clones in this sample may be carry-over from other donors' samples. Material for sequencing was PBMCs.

CDR3 DNA sequence: TGCGCCAGCAGCTTGGTAGCGGGAGGCCACAATGAGCAGTTCTTC. Translating it yields CASSLVAGGHNEQFF. The J gene is TRBJ2-1, the V gene TRBV5-1, with 10 bases aligning to TRBD2. This CDR3 is built from 15 residues. The junction had 2 bases not matched to a gene; V was cut back by 0 bases and J by 5 bases. The germline CDR1 and CDR2 sequences are SGHRS and YFSETQ.